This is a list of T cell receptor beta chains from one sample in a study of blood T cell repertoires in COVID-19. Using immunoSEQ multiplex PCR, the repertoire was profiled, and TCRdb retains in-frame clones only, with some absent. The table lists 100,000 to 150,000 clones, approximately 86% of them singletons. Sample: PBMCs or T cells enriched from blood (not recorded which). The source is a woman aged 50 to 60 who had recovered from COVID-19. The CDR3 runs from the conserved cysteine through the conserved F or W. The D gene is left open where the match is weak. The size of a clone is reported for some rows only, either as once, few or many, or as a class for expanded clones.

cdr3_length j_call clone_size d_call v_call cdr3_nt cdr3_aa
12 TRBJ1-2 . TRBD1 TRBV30 TGTGCCTGGACGACAGGGAACTATGGCTACACCTTC CAWTTGNYGYTF
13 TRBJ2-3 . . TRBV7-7 TGTGCTAGCAGCATTACAAGCACAGATACGCAGTATTTT CASSITSTDTQYF
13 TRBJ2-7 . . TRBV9 TGTGCCAGCGGTAGTCAGGCCTCCTACGAGCAGTACTTC CASGSQASYEQYF
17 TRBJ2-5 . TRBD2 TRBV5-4 TGTGCCAGCAGCCCGACGGCTAGCGGGGGGGCCGGGGAGACCCAGTACTTC CASSPTASGGAGETQYF
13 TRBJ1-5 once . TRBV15 TGTGCCACCAGCAGAGAACAAAATCAGCCCCAGCATTTT CATSREQNQPQHF
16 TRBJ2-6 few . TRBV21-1 TGTGCCAGCCGCAAACCGAGGGTGACTGGGGCCAACGTCCTGACTTTC CASRKPRVTGANVLTF
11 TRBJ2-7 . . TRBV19 TGTGCCAGCCTCAGGGGTGGGGAGCAGTACTTC CASLRGGEQYF
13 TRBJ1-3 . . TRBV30 TGTGCCTGGAGTCTGCAGGCTGGAAACACCATATATTTT CAWSLQAGNTIYF
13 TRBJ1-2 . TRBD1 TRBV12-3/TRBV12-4 TGTGCCAGTACAGACAGGGGTAACTATGGCTACACCTTC CASTDRGNYGYTF
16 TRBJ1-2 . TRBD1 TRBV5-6 TGTGCCAGCAGCTTGGCCATTAGGACAGGGGCGGCTGGCTACACCTTC CASSLAIRTGAAGYTF
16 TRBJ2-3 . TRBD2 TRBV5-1 TGCGCCAGCAGCCTCCTGCGGGGGGCCAACACAGATACGCAGTATTTT CASSLLRGANTDTQYF
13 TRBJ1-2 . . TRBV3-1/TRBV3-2 TGTGCCAGCAGCCGAAGGGGGAACTATGGCTACACCTTC CASSRRGNYGYTF
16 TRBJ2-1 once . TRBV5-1 TGCGCCAGCAGGCTTGACCAGGGACTTGGAAACAATGAGCAGTTCTTC CASRLDQGLGNNEQFF
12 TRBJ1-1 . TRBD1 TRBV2 TGTGCCAGCAGGACAGGGGGCACTGAAGCTTTCTTT CASRTGGTEAFF
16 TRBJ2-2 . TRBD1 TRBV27 TGTGCCAGCAGGGGAACAGGGGCCGCGAACACCGGGGAGCTGTTTTTT CASRGTGAANTGELFF
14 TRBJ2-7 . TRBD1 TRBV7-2 TGTGCCAGCAGCTTTGGACAGGGGCCCTACGAGCAGTACTTC CASSFGQGPYEQYF
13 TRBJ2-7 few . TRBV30 TGTGCCTGGATGAGGCAGGGCCTCTCCGAGCAGTACTTC CAWMRQGLSEQYF
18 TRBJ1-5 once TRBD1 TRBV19 TGTGCCAGTAGTATTCCTCCGACAGGGGGCTGGAGCAATCAGCCCCAGCATTTT CASSIPPTGGWSNQPQHF
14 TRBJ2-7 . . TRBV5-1 TGCGCCAGCAGCACCGGGACATCATCCTACGAGCAGTACTTC CASSTGTSSYEQYF
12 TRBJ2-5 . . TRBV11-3 TGTGCCAGCAGTCAAATCCAAGAGACCCAGTACTTC CASSQIQETQYF
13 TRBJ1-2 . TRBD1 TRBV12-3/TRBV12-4 TGTGCCAGCACCACGTCAGGGGGCAGTGGCTACACCTTC CASTTSGGSGYTF
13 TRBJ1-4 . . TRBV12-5 TGTGCTAGTGGTTTGGAGGAGGGTGAAAAACTGTTTTTT CASGLEEGEKLFF
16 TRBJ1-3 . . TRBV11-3 TGTGCCAGCGCCTCGGTGGGGGGAATCTCTGGAAACACCATATATTTT CASASVGGISGNTIYF
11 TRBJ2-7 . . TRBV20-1 TGCAGTGCGAGCACAGGCTACGAGCAGTACTTC CSASTGYEQYF
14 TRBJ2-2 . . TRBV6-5 TGTGCCAGCACCCCTGCGGCAGACAGTCCGGAGCTGTTTTTT CASTPAADSPELFF
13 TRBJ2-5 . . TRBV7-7 TGTGCTAGCAGCCTCTCCAGACAAGAGACCCAGTACTTC CASSLSRQETQYF
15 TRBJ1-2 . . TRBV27 TGTGCCAGCAGTTCGCCCCCGACGGGGGTTGATGGCTACACCTTC CASSSPPTGVDGYTF
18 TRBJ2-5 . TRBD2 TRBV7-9 TGTGCCAGCAGCCCCCGACTAGCGGGGGGCGGCTTGAAAGAGACCCAGTACTTC CASSPRLAGGGLKETQYF
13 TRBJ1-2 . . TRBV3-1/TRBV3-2 TGTGCCAGCGCCCCCGACAGCCACTATGGCTACACCTTC CASAPDSHYGYTF
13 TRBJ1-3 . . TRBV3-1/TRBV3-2 TGTGCCAGCAGCCAAGATAGCGGTTCCACCATATATTTT CASSQDSGSTIYF
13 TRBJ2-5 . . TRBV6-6 TGTGCCAGCAGTTCCGGGGACTGGGGAACCCAGTACTTC CASSSGDWGTQYF
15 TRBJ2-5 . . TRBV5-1 TGCGCCAGCAGCTCCAATTACAGGCAACAAGAGACCCAGTACTTC CASSSNYRQQETQYF
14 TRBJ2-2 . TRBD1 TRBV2 TGTGCCAGCAGGCCCGACAGGGGAACCGGGGAGCTGTTTTTT CASRPDRGTGELFF
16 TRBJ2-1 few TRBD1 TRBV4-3 TGCGCCAGCAGCATCGCCGGGACAGGGGTCTACAATGAGCAGTTCTTC CASSIAGTGVYNEQFF
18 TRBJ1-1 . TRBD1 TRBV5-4 TGTGCCAGCAGCTTATCCCCGGGGACAGGGATTGGTAGCACTGAAGCTTTCTTT CASSLSPGTGIGSTEAFF
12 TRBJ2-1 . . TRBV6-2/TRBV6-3 TGTGCCAGCAGTCAGAGGTGGGATGAGCAGTTCTTC CASSQRWDEQFF
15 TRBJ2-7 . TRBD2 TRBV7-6 TGTGCCAGCAGCACTACTAGCGGGAGCTCCTACGAGCAGTACTTC CASSTTSGSSYEQYF
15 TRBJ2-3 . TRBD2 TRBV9 TGTGCCAGCAGCGCCATTAGCGGGGGGACAGATACGCAGTATTTT CASSAISGGTDTQYF
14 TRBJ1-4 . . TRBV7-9 TGTGCCAGCAGCAATCGACAGGATAATGAAAAACTGTTTTTT CASSNRQDNEKLFF
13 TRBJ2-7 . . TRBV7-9 TGTGCCAGCAGCTTAGTCGGGGGCTACGAGCAGTACTTC CASSLVGGYEQYF
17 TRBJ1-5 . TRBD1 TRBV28 TGTGCCAGCAGTTTACCCCAGACAGGGGTTAGCAATCAGCCCCAGCATTTT CASSLPQTGVSNQPQHF
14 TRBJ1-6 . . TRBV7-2 TGTGCCAGCAGCTTAGAAACAGGTTATTCACCCCTCCACTTT CASSLETGYSPLHF
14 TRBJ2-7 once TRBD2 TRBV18 TGTGCCAGCTCACCAGGCGGTCTAGCGGGGGGCCAGTACTTC CASSPGGLAGGQYF
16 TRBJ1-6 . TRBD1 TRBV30 TGTGCCTGGAGTGTGGACAGGGCTAACTATAATTCACCCCTCCACTTT CAWSVDRANYNSPLHF
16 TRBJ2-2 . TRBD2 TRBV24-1 TGTGCCACCAGTGATTACCGGGGGGGATACACCGGGGAGCTGTTTTTT CATSDYRGGYTGELFF
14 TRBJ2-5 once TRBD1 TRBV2 TGTGCCAGCACCGGGGACAGGGCTTCGGAGACCCAGTACTTC CASTGDRASETQYF
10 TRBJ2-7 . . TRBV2 TGTGCCAGCTCCCAGGGACACCCGTACTTC CASSQGHPYF
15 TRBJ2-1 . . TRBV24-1 TGTGCCACCAGTGAAAGTACGGGGGAGTGGAATGAGCAGTTCTTC CATSESTGEWNEQFF
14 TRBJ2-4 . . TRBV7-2 TGTGCCAGCAGCTTGGCAGTAGCCAAAAACATTCAGTACTTC CASSLAVAKNIQYF
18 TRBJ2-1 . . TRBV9 TGTGCCAGCAGCGTAGGGGGGGACGGCGGAAACTCCTACAATGAGCAGTTCTTC CASSVGGDGGNSYNEQFF
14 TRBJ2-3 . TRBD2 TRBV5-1 TGCGCCAGCAGCCTAGCGGGGGGCACAGATACGCAGTATTTT CASSLAGGTDTQYF
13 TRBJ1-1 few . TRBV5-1 TGCGCCAGCAGTTACGACAAGAACACTGAAGCTTTCTTT CASSYDKNTEAFF
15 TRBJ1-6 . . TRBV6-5 TGTGCCAGCAGTTGGGCACCGGGGGGAAATTCACCCCTCCACTTT CASSWAPGGNSPLHF
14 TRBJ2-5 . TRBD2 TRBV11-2 TGTGCCAGCAGCTTCCCGGGACTAAAGAGAACCCAGTACTTC CASSFPGLKRTQYF
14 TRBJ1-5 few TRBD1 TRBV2 TGTGCCAGCAGTGTACAGGGGGCCTTTCAGCCCCAGCATTTT CASSVQGAFQPQHF
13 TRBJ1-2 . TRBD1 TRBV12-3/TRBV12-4 TGTGCCAGCAGTTTAGACCAGGGGGACGGCTACACCTTC CASSLDQGDGYTF
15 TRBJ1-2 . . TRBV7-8 TGTGCCAGCAGCTCTGGAAGGGGGATGGGATATGGCTACACCTTC CASSSGRGMGYGYTF
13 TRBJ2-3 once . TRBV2 TGTGCCAGCAGTGTGCAGGGGACCGATACGCAGTATTTT CASSVQGTDTQYF
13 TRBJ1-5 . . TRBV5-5 TGTGCCAGCAGCCTGACAGAAAATCAGCCCCAGCATTTT CASSLTENQPQHF
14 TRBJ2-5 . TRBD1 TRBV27 TGTGCCAGCAGTTCGGAGACAGGGGTCGAGACCCAGTACTTC CASSSETGVETQYF